A single sample gave rise to the 15 T cell receptor beta chains below, sequenced in a study of blood T cell repertoires in COVID-19. Assay: immunoSEQ multiplex PCR; the TCRdb copy retains only in-frame clones and omits some. The top ten clones hold under 13% of a sample with 100,000 or so clones, 82% of them seen once. Source material: peripheral blood. The receptors derive from an older man with active or convalescent COVID-19.

The sample holds many counts of this clone. V usage is TRBV7-8 and J usage is TRBJ1-5, with unresolved D. Germline V gene sequence: CDR1 SGHVS, CDR2 FQNEAQ. CDR3 length: 14 amino acids. The V end lost 3 bases, the J end lost 3 bases, and 9 bases lay between the germline ends. For the CDR3, the DNA is TGTGCCAGCAGCTTCCGGGAGAACAATCAGCCCCAGCATTTT. It is translated as CASSFRENNQPQHF.

This chain uses TRBV5-5 with TRBJ1-1, with D maybe TRBD1 (6 bases). CDR1 and CDR2 from the germline V gene are SGHKS and YYEKEE (reference sequence). Trimming left V 4 bases short and J 7 bases short, with 11 bases between. This CDR3 spans 12 amino acids. The CDR3 protein is CASSHGGSEAFF. CDR3 DNA: TGTGCCAGCAGCCATGGGGGCAGTGAAGCTTTCTTT.

The V call is TRBV29-1, the J call TRBJ2-1; D is possibly TRBD2 (5 bases). From germline, CDR1 is SQVTM and CDR2 ANQGSEA. The CDR3 has 15 amino acids. V lost 7 bases and J 2 bases, leaving 18 bases between the germline ends. The CDR3 region is CSGILALVTYNEQFF. The CDR3, as DNA: TGCAGCGGCATACTTGCACTAGTGACCTACAATGAGCAGTTCTTC.

This chain connects TRBV27 to TRBJ1-6, with D possibly matching TRBD1 (5 bases). Germline lookup yields CDR1 MNHEY and CDR2 SMNVEV (reference sequence). V lost 11 bases, J lost 7 bases, and 18 bases lay in between. This CDR3 is 14 amino acids long. The CDR3 is CAPPRGGENSPLHF. The CDR3 coding sequence is TGTGCCCCCCCAAGGGGAGGGGAAAATTCACCCCTCCACTTT.

This chain joins TRBV5-1 and TRBJ1-1; 7 bases are a match to TRBD1. The ends lost 4 bases at V and 4 bases at J; junction bases unmatched: 10. Germline V gene lookup returns CDR1 SGHRS and CDR2 YFSETQ. There are 15 residues in the CDR3. The CDR3 here is CASSPGPGQPTEAFF. The CDR3 DNA reads as TGCGCCAGCAGCCCGGGGCCGGGACAGCCCACTGAAGCTTTCTTT.

CDR3 amino acids: CASSFWRDVSSGNTIYF. CDR3 coding DNA: TGTGCCAGCAGTTTTTGGCGGGACGTGAGCTCTGGAAACACCATATATTTT. The V gene is TRBV2, the J gene TRBJ1-3, with D tentatively TRBD1 (5 bases). Trimming cost V 5 bases and J 0 bases, with 17 bases left between them. CDR3 length equals 17 residues. Germline-derived CDR1 and CDR2 are SNHLY and FYNNEI.

The J gene is TRBJ2-3, the V gene TRBV11-2; 9 bases line up with TRBD2. Germline values: CDR1 SGHAT, CDR2 FQNNGV. Trimming cost V 1 base and J 7 bases; bases outside gene matches: 6. The length of the CDR3 is 15 residues. The CDR3 loop is CASSLGLAGTYTQYF. The CDR3 DNA sequence: TGTGCCAGCAGCTTAGGGCTAGCGGGGACCTATACGCAGTATTTT.

The chain employs TRBV11-2 and TRBJ2-5; D possibly corresponds to TRBD2 (5 bases). The CDR3 covers 13 residues. The V and J ends lost 3 bases and 1 base respectively, with 6 bases between them. Germline loops: CDR1 SGHAT, CDR2 FQNNGV. DNA for the CDR3: TGTGCCAGCAGCTTGACTATCCAAGAGACCCAGTACTTC. This translates into CASSLTIQETQYF.

V gene TRBV6-5 combines with J gene TRBJ2-2, with 7 bases matching TRBD2. This CDR3 region has 15 residues. V lost 8 bases to trimming and J lost 4 bases; unmatched junction nucleotides: 10. Germline V gene sequence: CDR1 MNHEY, CDR2 SVGAGI. CDR3 sequence: CASWRNGGFTGELFF. The CDR3 DNA reads TGTGCCAGCTGGCGTAACGGGGGGTTCACCGGGGAGCTGTTTTTT.

This clone occurred once. The chain combines TRBV11-3 with TRBJ2-7, with a possible D match to TRBD1 (6 bases). The CDR3 sequence is 14 residues long. Germline lookup yields CDR1 SGHNT and CDR2 YENEEA. Trimming removed 2 bases from V and 6 bases from J, with 14 bases in between. The chain's CDR3 is CASSLLGHPVEQYF. DNA for the CDR3: TGTGCCAGCAGCTTACTGGGACACCCTGTCGAGCAGTACTTC.

The V and J genes are TRBV5-4 and TRBJ2-3; TRBD2 matches 8 bases. Germline values: CDR1 SGHNT, CDR2 YYREEE (reference sequence). The length of the CDR3 is 15 residues. V lost 4 bases, J lost 1 base, and 5 bases stayed unmatched. In DNA form, the CDR3 reads TGTGCCAGCAGCGGCGGGGGGAGAGGCACAGATACGCAGTATTTT. Protein: CASSGGGRGTDTQYF.

CDR3 sequence: CASSLLDRVNEQYF. The CDR3 DNA reads as TGTGCCAGCAGCTTATTGGACAGGGTCAACGAGCAGTACTTC. This chain links TRBV7-6 with TRBJ2-7, with 8 bases that match TRBD1. Per the germline V gene, CDR1 is SGHVS and CDR2 is FNYEAQ. The J segment lost 5 bases and the V segment lost 2 bases, leaving 5 bases of the junction unmatched. This CDR3 is 14 amino acids long.

The V and J genes are TRBV19 and TRBJ2-1; 7 positions agree with TRBD2. The CDR3 totals 13 residues. Germline assignment: CDR1 LNHDA and CDR2 SQIVND (reference sequence). The V segment lost 4 bases and the J segment 6 bases; nucleotides outside the gene matches: 3. CDR3: CASSKAGLNEQFF. The CDR3 nucleotides read TGTGCCAGTAGTAAAGCGGGGCTCAATGAGCAGTTCTTC.

This chain joins TRBV3-1 (or the pseudogene TRBV3-2) and TRBJ1-2, with unresolved D. Trimming pared 1 base from V and 5 bases from J, leaving 17 bases between. This CDR3 has 16 residues. Germline V CDR1 and CDR2: LGHDT, YNNKEL (reference sequence). The CDR3 DNA reads as TGTGCCAGCAGCCAAGGTGGCGGGATTCCGAAGTATGGCTACACCTTC. It encodes CASSQGGGIPKYGYTF.

This sequence joins TRBV2 and TRBJ1-2; TRBD1 might be the D (5 bases). V was pared by 7 bases and J by 8 bases, with 17 bases between. The germline gives CDR1 SNHLY, CDR2 FYNNEI. This CDR3 comprises 13 residues. The CDR3 coding sequence is TGTGCCAGCAACCGGGACTGGACCTCGGGCTACACCTTC. This translates into CASNRDWTSGYTF.